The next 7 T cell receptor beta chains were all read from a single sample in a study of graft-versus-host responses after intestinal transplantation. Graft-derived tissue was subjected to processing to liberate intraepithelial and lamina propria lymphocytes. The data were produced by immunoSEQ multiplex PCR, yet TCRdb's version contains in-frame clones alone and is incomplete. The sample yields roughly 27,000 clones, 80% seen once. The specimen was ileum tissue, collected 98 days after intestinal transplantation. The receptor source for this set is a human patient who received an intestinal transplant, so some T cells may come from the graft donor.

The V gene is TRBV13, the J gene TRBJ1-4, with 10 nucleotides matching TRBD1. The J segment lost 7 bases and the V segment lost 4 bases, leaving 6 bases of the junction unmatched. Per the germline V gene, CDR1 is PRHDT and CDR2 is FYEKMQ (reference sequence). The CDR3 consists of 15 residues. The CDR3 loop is CASSYRTGGGEKLFF. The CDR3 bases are TGTGCCAGCAGCTACCGGACAGGGGGAGGTGAAAAACTGTTTTTT.

CDR3: CASSRGVDVYEQYF. CDR3 DNA: TGCGCCAGCAGTCGAGGGGTAGATGTCTACGAGCAGTACTTC. The chain is built from TRBV23-1 and TRBJ2-7; D assignment may be TRBD1 or TRBD2 (5 bases each). TRBV23-1 is filed as an ORF, its function uncertain. The V end was cut by 4 bases, the J end by 3 bases, with 13 bases between. The CDR3 covers 14 residues.

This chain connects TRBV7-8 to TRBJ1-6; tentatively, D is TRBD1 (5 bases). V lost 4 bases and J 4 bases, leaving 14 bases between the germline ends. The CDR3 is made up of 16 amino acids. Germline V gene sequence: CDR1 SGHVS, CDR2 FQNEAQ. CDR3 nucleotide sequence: TGTGCCAGCAGCTCTCAAGGGGAGGGGTATAATTCACCCCTCCACTTT. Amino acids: CASSSQGEGYNSPLHF.

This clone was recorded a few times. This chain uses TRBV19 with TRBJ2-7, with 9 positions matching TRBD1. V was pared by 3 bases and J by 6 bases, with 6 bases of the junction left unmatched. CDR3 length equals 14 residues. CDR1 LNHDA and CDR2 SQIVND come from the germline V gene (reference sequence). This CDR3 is CASSIGTGHGEQYF. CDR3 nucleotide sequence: TGTGCCAGTAGTATTGGGACAGGGCACGGCGAGCAGTACTTC.

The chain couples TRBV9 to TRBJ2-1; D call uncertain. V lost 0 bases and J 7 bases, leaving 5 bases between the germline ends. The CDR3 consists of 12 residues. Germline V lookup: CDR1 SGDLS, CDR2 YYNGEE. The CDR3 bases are TGTGCCAGCAGCGTAGAGAGGAATGAGCAGTTCTTC. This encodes CASSVERNEQFF.

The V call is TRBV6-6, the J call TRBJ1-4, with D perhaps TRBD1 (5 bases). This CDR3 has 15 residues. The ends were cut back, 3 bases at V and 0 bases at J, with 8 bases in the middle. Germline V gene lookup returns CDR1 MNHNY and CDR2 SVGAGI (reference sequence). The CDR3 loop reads CASSYGGPTNEKLFF. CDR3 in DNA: TGTGCCAGCAGTTATGGGGGACCAACTAATGAAAAACTGTTTTTT.

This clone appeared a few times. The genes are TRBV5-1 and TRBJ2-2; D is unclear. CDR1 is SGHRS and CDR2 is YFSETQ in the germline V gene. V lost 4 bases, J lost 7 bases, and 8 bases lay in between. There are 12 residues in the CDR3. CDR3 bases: TGCGCCAGCAGCGAGCAAGGCGGGGAGCTGTTTTTT. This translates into CASSEQGGELFF. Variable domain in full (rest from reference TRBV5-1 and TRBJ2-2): KAGVTQTPRYLIKTRGQQVTLSCSPISGHRSVSWYQQTPGQGLQFLFEYFSETQRNKGNFPGRFSGRQFSNSRSEMNVSTLELGDSALYLCASSEQGGELFFGEGSRLTVL.